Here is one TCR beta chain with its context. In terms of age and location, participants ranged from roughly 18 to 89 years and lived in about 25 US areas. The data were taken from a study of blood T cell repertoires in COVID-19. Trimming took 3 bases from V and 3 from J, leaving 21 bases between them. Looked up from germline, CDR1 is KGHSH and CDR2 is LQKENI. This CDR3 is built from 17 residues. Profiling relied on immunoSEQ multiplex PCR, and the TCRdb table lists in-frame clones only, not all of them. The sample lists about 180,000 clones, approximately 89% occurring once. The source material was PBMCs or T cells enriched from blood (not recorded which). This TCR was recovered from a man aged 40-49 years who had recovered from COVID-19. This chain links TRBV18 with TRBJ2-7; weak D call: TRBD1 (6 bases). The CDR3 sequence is CASSPDYFRGKGYEQYF. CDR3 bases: TGTGCCAGCTCACCCGATTATTTCAGGGGAAAAGGCTACGAGCAGTACTTC.